The subject of this entry is one T cell receptor (beta chain). Its antigen is undetermined. This CDR3 spans 17 amino acids. Germline lookup yields CDR1 MNHEY and CDR2 SVGEGT. Trimming shortened V by 4 bases and J by 1 base, and 19 bases separated the two germline ends. This entry is derived from a study of T-cell memory formation after mild COVID-19. Study summary: Clusters were largely donor specific. Study-wide results and limits: Largely, contracting CD4+ clones fell within CM and EM, and contracting CD8+ clones within EMRA. Contracting clones from day 15 to 85 had balanced CD4/CD8; later expanders favoured CD4+.

Via MiXCR, TCRdb re-called the 5' RACE reads, giving one row per CDR3 protein. In the table there are roughly 600,000 distinct CDR3 sequences, roughly 18% of which are singletons. This receptor was obtained from an adult woman who had mild COVID-19 (a few samples of this study predate the infection). Cell type and time point are not known. The sequenced material came from PBMCs or a T cell subset sorted from them (not recorded which). The chain is built from TRBV6-2 or TRBV6-3 and TRBJ1-1, with D maybe TRBD1 (5 bases). CDR3 in amino acids: CASSWDAQFRANTEAFF. CDR3 nucleotide sequence: TGTGCCAGCAGTTGGGACGCTCAATTTAGGGCGAACACTGAAGCTTTCTTT.